Below, 19 T cell receptor beta chains from the same sample are listed, as sequenced in a study of immune cell composition in non-small cell lung cancer. Clones were sequenced by immunoSEQ multiplex PCR, and TCRdb holds only the in-frame ones, with some missing. This sample yields several thousand clones, of which roughly 69% are seen a single time; 20% to 25% belongs to the top ten. Normal lung was taken at the farthest possible site, at least 3 cm from tumour. The sequenced material came from non-adjacent lung tissue. These receptor sequences come from a human donor with non-small cell lung cancer.

The V gene is TRBV7-2, the J gene TRBJ1-1, with 9 bases identical to TRBD1. Germline V gives CDR1 SGHTA, CDR2 FQGNSA. This CDR3 has 13 amino acids. V was pared by 5 bases and J by 6 bases, with 4 bases of the junction left unmatched. CDR3 protein: CASSAQGASEAFF. The CDR3 nucleotides read TGTGCCAGCAGCGCACAGGGGGCGTCTGAAGCTTTCTTT.

The chain couples TRBV27 to TRBJ1-2, with D perhaps matching TRBD1 (6 bases). Trimming shortened V by 4 bases and J by 8 bases, and 23 bases separated the two germline ends. The CDR3 is made up of 16 amino acids. Germline CDR1 and CDR2: MNHEY and SMNVEV (reference sequence). This CDR3 reads CASSSRAPQGWGGYTF. The CDR3 region has the DNA TGTGCCAGCAGTTCAAGGGCACCACAGGGATGGGGCGGCTACACCTTC.

On this clone: Germline and junction disagree at one end, which may indicate a read error. The V and J genes are TRBV7-7 and TRBJ2-7; 7 nucleotides align to TRBD2. Germline loops: CDR1 SSHAT, CDR2 FNYEAQ (reference sequence). The length of the CDR3 is 13 residues. The chain's CDR3 is CASSPGGGYEQYF. CDR3 nucleotide sequence: TGTGCTAGCAGCCCCGGGGGAGGGTACGAGCAGTACTTC.

The chain is built from TRBV5-4 and TRBJ2-2; TRBD2 aligns across 10 bases. V lost 5 bases, J lost 5 bases, and 3 bases stayed unmatched. The CDR3 totals 14 residues. CDR1 and CDR2 (germline): SGHNT, YYREEE (reference sequence). The CDR3 sequence is CASRSGGATGELFF. The CDR3 DNA reads TGTGCCAGCAGGAGCGGGGGGGCGACCGGGGAGCTGTTTTTT.

The V gene is TRBV5-4, the J gene TRBJ2-1, with 9 bases that match TRBD1. The germline CDR1 and CDR2 sequences are SGHNT and YYREEE (reference sequence). V lost 6 bases and J lost 1; bases outside the gene matches: 8. The CDR3 loop spans 16 amino acids. CDR3 residues: CASTPRQGESYNEQFF. DNA for the CDR3: TGTGCCAGCACCCCGCGACAGGGGGAATCCTACAATGAGCAGTTCTTC.

This chain uses TRBV18 with TRBJ1-1; 8 positions agree with TRBD1. The CDR3 covers 17 residues. J lost 5 bases, V lost 0 bases, and 11 bases had no gene match. Per germline, CDR1 KGHSH and CDR2 LQKENI. The CDR3 reads CASSPPRQGARDTEAFF. Here the CDR3 DNA reads TGTGCCAGCTCACCACCGAGGCAGGGGGCGCGTGATACTGAAGCTTTCTTT.

J is TRBJ2-5 and V is TRBV2; TRBD2 aligns across 7 bases. The ends lost 8 bases at V and 0 bases at J; junction bases unmatched: 0. Germline lookup yields CDR1 SNHLY and CDR2 FYNNEI. This CDR3 region has 12 residues. DNA for the CDR3: TGTGCCAGCCGGGGGGACCAAGAGACCCAGTACTTC. Residues: CASRGDQETQYF. Using reference TRBV2 and TRBJ2-5 for the parts outside the CDR3, the full variable domain is EPEVTQTPSHQVTQMGQEVILRCVPISNHLYFYWYRQILGQKVEFLVSFYNNEISEKSEIFDDQFSVERPDGSNFTLKIRSTKLEDSAMYFCASRGDQETQYFGPGTRLLVL.

The V call is TRBV5-1, the J call TRBJ1-4, with 12 positions matching TRBD1. Trimming at V came to 3 bases and at J to 3 bases, leaving 6 bases not matched to a gene. CDR1 and CDR2 from the germline V gene are SGHRS and YFSETQ. The CDR3 runs to 17 residues. The CDR3 sequence: CASSSSGTGGSNEKLFF. Written as DNA, the CDR3 is TGCGCCAGCAGCTCATCCGGGACAGGGGGCTCTAATGAAAAACTGTTTTTT.

The chain has TRBV30 and TRBJ1-6, with D possibly TRBD1 on 5 matching bases. CDR3 length: 13 residues. Germline CDR1 reads GTSNPN; CDR2 reads SVGIG (reference sequence). V was shortened by 4 bases and J by 5 bases, with 9 bases between the two germline ends. Here the CDR3 DNA reads TGTGCCTGGACAGGGCTCCATAATTCACCCCTCCACTTT. This gives the protein CAWTGLHNSPLHF.

This clone was detected only a few times. The chain couples TRBV18 to TRBJ1-6, with 9 bases lining up with TRBD1. J lost 7 bases, V lost 5 bases, and 12 bases had no gene match. Germline-derived CDR1 and CDR2 are KGHSH and LQKENI. CDR3 length: 17 residues. DNA for the CDR3: TGTGCCAGCTCAAGCACAGGGGGCCCAGGGGCGAATTCACCCCTCCACTTT. It specifies CASSSTGGPGANSPLHF.

This clone has only a few counts. The rearrangement links TRBV4-3 to TRBJ1-1; D might be TRBD1 (6 bases). Germline loops: CDR1 LGHNA, CDR2 YSLEER. This CDR3 is 15 amino acids long. V was clipped by 1 base and J by 5 bases, with 14 bases between them. Written as DNA, the CDR3 is TGCGCCAGCAGCCAAGGGTGGGGGCAGAGGACTGAAGCTTTCTTT. Translation: CASSQGWGQRTEAFF.

The chain combines TRBV5-1 with TRBJ2-1, with D tentatively TRBD1 (6 bases). The CDR3 spans 13 residues. Trimming removed 5 bases from V and 5 bases from J, with 11 bases in between. Germline assignment: CDR1 SGHRS and CDR2 YFSETQ. CDR3 nucleotide sequence: TGCGCCAGCAGAGCCGGACAGAACAATGAGCAGTTCTTC. It yields the protein CASRAGQNNEQFF.

The count of this clone is one. J is TRBJ2-3 and V is TRBV9; 14 bases align to TRBD2. V gave up 0 bases and J gave up 2 bases; unmatched junction bases: 8. This CDR3 is 19 amino acids long. Germline V gene lookup returns CDR1 SGDLS and CDR2 YYNGEE. The CDR3 here is CASSVVGGLAGGATDTQYF. The CDR3 nucleotides are TGTGCCAGCAGCGTAGTAGGTGGACTAGCGGGGGGCGCCACAGATACGCAGTATTTT.

V gene TRBV7-6 combines with J gene TRBJ2-3; 14 bases line up with TRBD2. This CDR3 has 18 residues. Germline V CDR1 and CDR2: SGHVS, FNYEAQ. V gave up 5 bases and J gave up 0 bases; unmatched junction bases: 7. This CDR3 reads CASSEGLAGVSSTDTQYF. CDR3 coding DNA: TGTGCCAGCAGCGAGGGACTAGCGGGGGTCTCTAGCACAGATACGCAGTATTTT.

This clone was counted only a few times. The chain uses TRBV7-6 and TRBJ2-4, with TRBD1 identical over 8 bases. Trimming took 1 base from V and 7 from J; bases not matched to a gene: 15. The CDR3 loop spans 18 amino acids. Germline V gives CDR1 SGHVS, CDR2 FNYEAQ. The CDR3 loop reads CASSLEALGQAHQNIQYF. Here the CDR3 DNA reads TGTGCCAGCAGCTTAGAAGCGCTGGGACAGGCCCACCAGAACATTCAGTACTTC.

Of note for this clone: It is likely a read error, because the conserved phenylalanine at the end of the CDR3 is missing. The chain links TRBV7-2 to TRBJ1-6; unclear D gene. This CDR3 contains 14 residues. Trimming shortened V by 6 bases and J by 9 bases, and 15 bases separated the two germline ends. Germline assignment: CDR1 SGHTA and CDR2 FQGNSA. This chain's CDR3 is CASRGGLRASPLHL. CDR3 coding DNA: TGTGCCAGCAGAGGAGGACTCCGGGCTTCACCCCTCCACCTT.

This rearrangement joins TRBV9 to TRBJ1-2, with D possibly TRBD1 on 5 matching bases. The CDR3 runs 14 residues. V lost 4 bases, J lost 4 bases, and 14 bases lay in between. Germline V gives CDR1 SGDLS, CDR2 YYNGEE. Here the CDR3 DNA reads TGTGCCAGCAGCTCCGGTCAGGGTGTCTATGGCTACACCTTC. This sequence encodes CASSSGQGVYGYTF.

CDR3 bases: TGTGCCAGCAGCCTATACGGGGGTAATGAGCAGTTCTTC. Its protein product is CASSLYGGNEQFF. The chain carries TRBV5-4 and TRBJ2-1; weak D call: TRBD2 (6 bases). V lost 4 bases, J lost 7 bases, and 12 bases lay in between. Germline V lookup: CDR1 SGHNT, CDR2 YYREEE (reference sequence). The CDR3 totals 13 residues.

The DNA of the CDR3 is TGTGCCAGCAGCCCCGGGACATACTACGAGCAGTACTTC. As protein: CASSPGTYYEQYF. V usage is TRBV4-2 and J usage is TRBJ2-7, with D possibly matching TRBD1 (6 bases). The V end was cut by 4 bases, the J end by 3 bases, with 10 bases between. This CDR3 has 13 residues. Germline CDR1 is LGHNA and CDR2 is YNFKEQ.